A single TCR beta chain is shown here with its context. Original analysis: Researchers report that nucleated cell counts were estimated from reference gene primer amplification. Some clones are missing from TCRdb's copy, which holds only in-frame ones; the method was immunoSEQ multiplex PCR. The V and J calls and clone size were taken over from that table, and D and trimming were inferred from the DNA. The sample gives 55,000 to 90,000 clones, around 90% of which show up once; about 1.3% is in the top ten. The CDR3 extends over 17 amino acids. Per the germline V gene, CDR1 is SEHNR and CDR2 is FQNEAQ (reference sequence). V dropped 5 bases and J dropped 0 bases, with 18 bases sitting between them. The record originates from a study of blood T cell repertoires in COVID-19. Study at large: Specimens from acute and convalescent COVID-19 originated in the United States, Italy and Spain.

Sequenced sample: peripheral blood. The chain links TRBV7-9 to TRBJ2-3, with D perhaps TRBD2 (5 bases). This sequence was found in a human donor in a cohort sampled during active COVID-19. CDR3 DNA: TGTGCCAGCAGCGAATTGATGAGCGGCCTAAGCACAGATACGCAGTATTTT. Residues: CASSELMSGLSTDTQYF.